This TCR beta chain was profiled in a study of T cell responses to AZD1222 COVID-19 vaccine. Background on the study: Analysis merged second doses at about 4 or about 12 weeks.

With 4 bases clipped from V and 5 bases from J, the junction kept 8 bases outside the gene matches. This CDR3 has 16 amino acids. Germline CDR1 is SGHNT and CDR2 is YYREEE (reference sequence). About this clone: Antigen unknown.

Produced via immunoSEQ multiplex PCR; TCRdb's table is partial and in-frame only. Among more than 150,000 clones listed, about nine tenths were seen once. Whole-study results and caveats: The study reported that nearly half of spike-specific TCRs target unmutated variant regions. The study found vaccine-associated CD4 TCRs spanning spike, dominant at 160-218 and 743-854.

The sequence came from an adult in good health. V and J are TRBV5-4 and TRBJ2-7, with TRBD2 matching over 14 bases. Sequenced here: peripheral blood, sampled on day 0 of AZD1222 vaccination. CDR3 residues: CASSQSPGLAGDEQYF. In nucleotides, the CDR3 is TGTGCCAGCAGCCAGAGCCCGGGACTAGCGGGAGACGAGCAGTACTTC.